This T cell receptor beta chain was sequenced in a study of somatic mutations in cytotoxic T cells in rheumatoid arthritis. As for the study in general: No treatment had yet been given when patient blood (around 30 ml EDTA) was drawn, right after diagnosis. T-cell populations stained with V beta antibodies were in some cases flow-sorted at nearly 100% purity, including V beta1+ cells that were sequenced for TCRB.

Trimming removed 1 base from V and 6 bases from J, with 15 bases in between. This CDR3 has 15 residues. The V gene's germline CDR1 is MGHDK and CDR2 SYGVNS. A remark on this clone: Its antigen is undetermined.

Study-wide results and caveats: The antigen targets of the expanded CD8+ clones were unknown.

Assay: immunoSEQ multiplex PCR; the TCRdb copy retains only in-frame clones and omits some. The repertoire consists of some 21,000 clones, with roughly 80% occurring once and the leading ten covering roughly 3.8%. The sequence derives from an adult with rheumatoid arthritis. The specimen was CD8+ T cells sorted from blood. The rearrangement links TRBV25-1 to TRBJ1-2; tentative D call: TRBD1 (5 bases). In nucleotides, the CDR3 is TGTGCCAGCAGTGAATTAGGACAAGTGGCTGATGGCTACACCTTC. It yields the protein CASSELGQVADGYTF.